Presented here are 5 T cell receptor beta chains from one specimen sequenced in a study of T cell responses to AZD1222 COVID-19 vaccine. Produced via immunoSEQ multiplex PCR; TCRdb's table is partial and in-frame only. Of fewer than 200,000 clones in the sample, more than 75% were seen once. This specimen consisted of peripheral blood, obtained 28 days after the second AZD1222 dose. These receptors all come from an adult who received the AZD1222 COVID-19 vaccine.

V usage is TRBV9 and J usage is TRBJ2-5, with 8 bases lining up with TRBD1. In germline, CDR1 is SGDLS, CDR2 YYNGEE. The V gene end was trimmed by 4 bases and the J gene end by 5 bases; junction bases not matched to a gene: 7. This CDR3 is 14 amino acids long. The CDR3 spells CASSPRQGMETQYF. DNA of the CDR3: TGTGCCAGCAGCCCCCGACAGGGGATGGAGACCCAGTACTTC.

This clone was seen only once. The J gene is TRBJ2-7, the V gene TRBV5-4, with 8 bases fitting TRBD2. There are 14 residues in the CDR3. Germline V gene lookup returns CDR1 SGHNT and CDR2 YYREEE (reference sequence). After removal of 1 base from V and 0 bases from J, the junction contained 0 bases not matched to a gene. DNA of the CDR3: TGTGCCAGCAGCTTGAGCGGGAGCTCCTACGAGCAGTACTTC. Protein product: CASSLSGSSYEQYF.

The V gene is TRBV6-2 or TRBV6-3, the J gene TRBJ2-1, with 7 bases fitting TRBD2. Per germline, CDR1 MNHEY and CDR2 SVGEGT. The ends lost 5 bases at V and 4 bases at J; junction bases unmatched: 5. There are 14 residues in the CDR3. This CDR3 reads CASSQISGYNEQFF. DNA for the CDR3: TGTGCCAGCAGTCAAATTAGCGGGTACAATGAGCAGTTCTTC.

The CDR3 DNA reads TGCGCCAGCAGTTTACTTCAGGCGTCGGGCACTGAAGCTTTCTTT. Encoded protein: CASSLLQASGTEAFF. V gene TRBV5-1 combines with J gene TRBJ1-1; no clear D gene. The germline CDR1 and CDR2 sequences are SGHRS and YFSETQ. V shed 5 bases and J shed 4 bases, with 18 bases lying between them. The CDR3 loop spans 15 amino acids.

V gene TRBV12-3 or TRBV12-4 combines with J gene TRBJ1-1; D not certain. The ends were cut back, 3 bases at V and 2 bases at J, with 7 bases in the middle. The CDR3 is made up of 13 amino acids. CDR3 in amino acids: CASSFRQNTEAFF. DNA for the CDR3: TGTGCCAGCAGTTTTCGGCAAAACACTGAAGCTTTCTTT.